These T cell receptor beta chains were read from a single sample in a study of T-cell memory formation after mild COVID-19. MiXCR, run by TCRdb on the 5' RACE reads, gives a single entry per CDR3 protein. The sample yields more than 350,000 distinct CDR3 sequences, under 25% seen once. Sequencing input: PBMCs or a T cell subset sorted from them (not recorded which). These receptors all stem from an adult woman who had mild COVID-19 (a few samples of this study predate the infection). Cell type and time point are not known. The CDR3 runs from the conserved cysteine through the conserved F or W. The D gene is left open where the match is weak. Expanded clones get a size class; other rows say once, few or many, or leave the size out.

TRBJ2-2,TRBV12-3/TRBV12-4,few,-,TGTGCCAGCGGTAGGAGTATCACCGGGGAGCTGTTTTTT,CASGRSITGELFF
TRBJ1-5,TRBV6-7,-,TRBD1,TGTGCCAGCAGTTACTCGACAGGGGGCAAGCCCCAGCATTTT,CASSYSTGGKPQHF
TRBJ2-7,TRBV12-3/TRBV12-4,-,-,TGTGCCAGCACCTTAGGGAGAGGACTGGGCTACGAGCAGTACTTC,CASTLGRGLGYEQYF
TRBJ2-5,TRBV18,-,-,TGTGCCAGCTCGCCACCCGGGGGACACGGTGAGACCCAGTACTTC,CASSPPGGHGETQYF
TRBJ2-2,TRBV2,few,TRBD2,TGTGCCAGCAGTGTGCGGGGGGCCATAACCGGGGAGCTGTTTTTT,CASSVRGAITGELFF
TRBJ2-7,TRBV18,few,-,TGTGCCAGCTCACCACGCCCAGTCGACGAGCAGTACTTC,CASSPRPVDEQYF
TRBJ2-3,TRBV4-2,-,TRBD2,TGTGCCAGCAGCCCACTAAACCCACTCACTAGCGGGAGGCCCACAGATACGCAGTATTTT,CASSPLNPLTSGRPTDTQYF
TRBJ2-3,TRBV7-3,few,-,TGTGCCAGCAGCTTTCTGGCTAGGTCGGATACGCAGTATTTT,CASSFLARSDTQYF
TRBJ2-1,TRBV5-1,-,TRBD2,TGCGCCAGCAGCTTGTCGCTAGCGGGGAATAATGAGCAGTTCTTC,CASSLSLAGNNEQFF
TRBJ1-1,TRBV2,few,-,TGTGCCAGCAGTGAACTTCCTTACAGGGTTTCCTCCACTGAAGCTTTCTTT,CASSELPYRVSSTEAFF
TRBJ1-5,TRBV30,few,TRBD1,TGTGCCTGGAGTAAAGGACAGGGGAACAATCAGCCCCAGCATTTT,CAWSKGQGNNQPQHF
TRBJ1-1,TRBV7-9,few,-,TGTGCCAGCAGCTTCGGGCACACTGAAGCTTTCTTT,CASSFGHTEAFF
TRBJ2-7,TRBV12-3/TRBV12-4,-,TRBD1,TGTGCCAGCAGTACCCCCGGGACAGGGGACTACGAGCAGTACTTC,CASSTPGTGDYEQYF
TRBJ2-4,TRBV24-1,-,TRBD2,TGTGCCACCAGTGATGGGGGACTAGCGGGAGGTGATGAAAACATTCAGTACTTC,CATSDGGLAGGDENIQYF
TRBJ1-1,TRBV5-1,-,-,TGCGCCAGCAGCCCTTTAGGGTCCCTAACGAACACTGAAGCTTTCTTT,CASSPLGSLTNTEAFF
TRBJ2-1,TRBV4-3,few,-,TGCGCCAGCAGCCAAGATCGAGTCCAGGTGTACAATGAGCAGTTCTTC,CASSQDRVQVYNEQFF
TRBJ1-1,TRBV5-8,-,TRBD1,TGTGCCAGCAGCTTGCCAGGGGGGCTGAACACTGAAGCTTTCTTT,CASSLPGGLNTEAFF
TRBJ2-7,TRBV15,-,-,TGTGCCACCAGCAGATCCCTGGGCGAAGCCTACGAGCAGTACTTC,CATSRSLGEAYEQYF
TRBJ2-6,TRBV6-5,few,TRBD1,TGTGCCAGCAGCCTAACGCGGGACAGGGATAAAAGCTCTGGGGCCAACGTCCTGACTTTC,CASSLTRDRDKSSGANVLTF
TRBJ2-2,TRBV11-2,-,TRBD2,TGTGCCAGCAGCGATAAGGGACTAGTCGGCGGGGAGCTGTTTTTT,CASSDKGLVGGELFF
TRBJ2-1,TRBV27,few,TRBD1,TGTGCCAGCAGACCTGCTGGGACAGGGAACTACAATGAGCAGTTCTTC,CASRPAGTGNYNEQFF
TRBJ1-1,TRBV15,-,-,TGTGCCACCAGCGAACGGGGTGGCGGGGCTTTCTTT,CATSERGGGAFF
TRBJ1-2,TRBV20-1,few,TRBD1,TGCAGTGCTATACCGGGACAGGGGATGGGTTATGGCTACACCTTC,CSAIPGQGMGYGYTF
TRBJ1-2,TRBV5-1,-,-,TGCGCCAGCAGCTTAACAGATTTTTATGGCTACACCTTC,CASSLTDFYGYTF
TRBJ2-1,TRBV12-3/TRBV12-4,many,TRBD1,TGTGCCAGCAGTTTTGGGTCGGGGACAGTATACAATGAGCAGTTCTTC,CASSFGSGTVYNEQFF
TRBJ2-5,TRBV27,few,-,TGTGCCAGCAGCTTAAGGCCCCCACTATCCTTGGTGGAGACCCAGTACTTC,CASSLRPPLSLVETQYF
TRBJ2-5,TRBV3-1,few,TRBD2,TGTGCCAGCAGCCGGGAGGGCAAGTGGACCCAGTACTTC,CASSREGKWTQYF
TRBJ2-3,TRBV12-3/TRBV12-4,few,TRBD1,TGTGCCAGCAGTGACAGGGGGTTTAGAACAGATACGCAGTATTTT,CASSDRGFRTDTQYF
TRBJ2-5,TRBV5-6,-,-,TGTGCCAGCAGCTTCCAGGTGTTATCGGAGACCCAGTACTTC,CASSFQVLSETQYF
TRBJ2-2,TRBV4-3,-,TRBD1,TGCGCCAGCAGCCAAGATCTATCGGGACAGGGGCCAACCGGGGAGCTGTTTTTT,CASSQDLSGQGPTGELFF
TRBJ2-6,TRBV20-1,-,-,TGCAGTGCTAGACTGGCAGGGCCCTCTGGGGCCAACGTCCTGACTTTC,CSARLAGPSGANVLTF
TRBJ1-1,TRBV19,few,-,TGTGCCAGTAGTATAGGCAAAGTGGTGAACACTGAAGCTTTCTTT,CASSIGKVVNTEAFF
TRBJ2-7,TRBV19,few,-,TGTGCCAGTAGACGTATTGCCCAGAGCGGGCTATCCTACGAGCAGTACTTC,CASRRIAQSGLSYEQYF
TRBJ2-4,TRBV15,-,TRBD2,TGTGCCACCAGCCGAGCGGGGGGGGTGAACATTCAGTACTTC,CATSRAGGVNIQYF
TRBJ2-5,TRBV10-3,-,-,TGTGCCATCAGGGATAGCACCGAGACCCAGTACTTC,CAIRDSTETQYF